This record covers a single T cell receptor beta chain. Germline V gene data show CDR1 as DFQATT and CDR2 as SNEGSKA (reference sequence). V was cut by 0 bases and J by 3 bases, with 3 bases left in between. The CDR3 is 11 amino acids. Per the study methods: It was from reference gene primer amplification that nucleated cell counts were estimated. This table comes from immunoSEQ multiplex PCR, and its TCRdb copy is limited to in-frame clones, with some not included. The V and J calls and clone size were taken over from that table, and D and trimming were inferred from the DNA. Of 100,000 or so clones in the sample, 79% are singletons; the top ten hold 24%. The data originate from a study of blood T cell repertoires in COVID-19. Study-level information: Both acute and convalescent COVID-19 samples were obtained from the United States, Italy and Spain.

The TCR was taken from a human donor in a cohort sampled during active COVID-19. The chain carries TRBV20-1 and TRBJ2-7; D is undetermined. Specimen: peripheral blood. The CDR3 DNA is TGCAGTGCTAGAGATCACTACGAGCAGTACTTC. Amino acids: CSARDHYEQYF.